Listed below are T cell receptor beta chains from one sample, sequenced in a study of blood T cell repertoires in COVID-19. This table comes from immunoSEQ multiplex PCR, and its TCRdb copy is limited to in-frame clones, with some not included. The sample records 120,000 to 150,000 clones, about 87% being singletons. The sequencing sample was made of peripheral blood. The origin of the receptors is a man in his forties or fifties who had recovered from COVID-19. Both conserved end residues are part of each CDR3. The D gene is left open where the match is weak. Not every row has a clone size; where given, it reads once, few, many or a size class.

CASSTRDSDNEQFF	TGTGCCAGCAGTACCCGGGACAGTGACAATGAGCAGTTCTTC	TRBV6-5	-	TRBD1	TRBJ2-1
CASSSMTHGTDTQYF	TGTGCCAGCAGCTCTATGACTCACGGGACAGATACGCAGTATTTT	TRBV11-2	-	-	TRBJ2-3
CASSVSPSFGTGRTGELFF	TGTGCCAGCAGCGTTTCCCCTTCTTTCGGGACAGGGCGAACCGGGGAGCTGTTTTTT	TRBV9	-	TRBD1	TRBJ2-2
CASSLDSQETQYF	TGCGCCAGCAGCTTGGACAGCCAAGAGACCCAGTACTTC	TRBV5-1	-	-	TRBJ2-5
CASSLGDSTNEKLFF	TGTGCCAGCAGCTTGGGGGACTCAACTAATGAAAAACTGTTTTTT	TRBV7-8	-	-	TRBJ1-4
CASSFNGGANEKLFF	TGCGCCAGCAGCTTTAACGGGGGGGCTAATGAAAAACTGTTTTTT	TRBV5-1	-	-	TRBJ1-4
CASNRPNTEAFF	TGTGCCAGCAACAGACCCAACACTGAAGCTTTCTTT	TRBV11-2	many	-	TRBJ1-1
CASSPHGQGSYNSPLHF	TGTGCCAGCAGCCCTCACGGGCAGGGCTCCTATAATTCACCCCTCCACTTT	TRBV7-2	-	-	TRBJ1-6
CASSQERSGGWETQYF	TGTGCCAGCAGCCAAGAGCGGTCAGGGGGCTGGGAGACCCAGTACTTC	TRBV4-2	once	TRBD1	TRBJ2-5
CASRPLPGLAVQYF	TGTGCCAGCAGGCCGCTCCCGGGACTAGCGGTGCAGTACTTC	TRBV5-4	once	TRBD2	TRBJ2-7
CASRAVTSYGYTF	TGTGCCAGCAGGGCCGTTACATCATATGGCTACACCTTC	TRBV28	once	-	TRBJ1-2
CASSLKIEGQPQHF	TGTGCCAGCAGCTTAAAGATTGAGGGACAGCCCCAGCATTTT	TRBV7-2	-	-	TRBJ1-5
CASSFSEADTQYF	TGTGCCAGCAGTTTTTCCGAGGCAGATACGCAGTATTTT	TRBV12-3/TRBV12-4	-	-	TRBJ2-3
CASSLRGQGRYNTGELFF	TGTGCCAGCAGCTTAAGGGGACAGGGGCGGTACAACACCGGGGAGCTGTTTTTT	TRBV7-8	-	TRBD1	TRBJ2-2
CASSSPSGGVSGELFF	TGTGCCAGCAGCTCGCCTAGCGGGGGGGTATCTGGGGAGCTGTTTTTT	TRBV9	once	TRBD2	TRBJ2-2
CASSIVSDRVFYSNQPQHF	TGTGCCAGTAGTATAGTTTCGGACAGGGTATTTTATAGCAATCAGCCCCAGCATTTT	TRBV19	-	TRBD1	TRBJ1-5
CASGLSPFNWNQPQHF	TGTGCCAGTGGACTGTCCCCCTTTAATTGGAATCAGCCCCAGCATTTT	TRBV19	-	-	TRBJ1-5
CAWSAGGNTEAFF	TGTGCCTGGAGCGCCGGGGGGAACACTGAAGCTTTCTTT	TRBV30	-	-	TRBJ1-1
CASSFGTGGHQPQHF	TGCGCCAGCAGCTTTGGGACAGGGGGCCATCAGCCCCAGCATTTT	TRBV5-1	-	TRBD1	TRBJ1-5
CASSATRDMNTEAFF	TGTGCCAGCTCAGCGACCCGGGATATGAACACTGAAGCTTTCTTT	TRBV18	-	-	TRBJ1-1
CASSNRGGTEAFF	TGTGCCAGCAGTAACAGGGGGGGCACTGAAGCTTTCTTT	TRBV12-3/TRBV12-4	few	TRBD1	TRBJ1-1
CASSQGSRDSPLHF	TGTGCCAGCTCACAGGGGTCCCGGGATTCACCCCTCCACTTT	TRBV18	few	-	TRBJ1-6
CASSYGLAGGGTGELFF	TGTGCCAGCAGCTACGGACTAGCGGGGGGTGGGACCGGGGAGCTGTTTTTT	TRBV7-2	few	TRBD2	TRBJ2-2
CASRATGTVNEKLFF	TGTGCCAGCAGGGCCACCGGGACAGTTAATGAAAAACTGTTTTTT	TRBV25-1	-	TRBD1	TRBJ1-4
CASSWAGAWDEQFF	TGTGCCAGCAGTTGGGCAGGGGCTTGGGATGAGCAGTTCTTC	TRBV6-5	-	-	TRBJ2-1
CAISTGTAESPLHF	TGTGCCATCAGCACCGGGACTGCCGAATCACCCCTCCACTTT	TRBV10-3	few	-	TRBJ1-6
CASSSGMGQGTTYEQYF	TGTGCCAGCAGCTCTGGTATGGGCCAGGGGACCACCTACGAGCAGTACTTC	TRBV5-4	-	-	TRBJ2-7
CASSPDRDEQYF	TGTGCCAGCAGCCCCGACAGGGACGAGCAGTACTTC	TRBV5-4	-	TRBD1	TRBJ2-7
CASSLVDRNYGYTF	TGTGCCAGCAGCTTAGTGGACAGAAACTATGGCTACACCTTC	TRBV7-8	-	-	TRBJ1-2
CASSLGGDSYSPLHF	TGCGCCAGCAGCTTGGGGGGGGACAGCTATTCACCCCTCCACTTT	TRBV5-1	-	TRBD1	TRBJ1-6
CASSGTGAAYEQYF	TGCGCCAGCAGCGGGACAGGGGCGGCGTACGAGCAGTACTTC	TRBV5-1	-	TRBD1	TRBJ2-7
CASSRGTAYEQYF	TGTGCCAGCAGCAGGGGGACAGCCTACGAGCAGTACTTC	TRBV5-4	-	TRBD1	TRBJ2-7
CASSLGSSGGTDTQYF	TGCGCCAGCAGCTTGGGATCTAGCGGGGGGACAGATACGCAGTATTTT	TRBV5-1	-	TRBD2	TRBJ2-3
CASSVGLAGGGQFF	TGTGCCAGCAGCGTGGGACTAGCGGGGGGAGGGCAGTTCTTC	TRBV9	-	TRBD2	TRBJ2-1
CAIRLQGEPNYGYTF	TGTGCCATCAGGTTACAGGGGGAACCCAACTATGGCTACACCTTC	TRBV10-3	-	TRBD1	TRBJ1-2
CASSLVRSNYGYTF	TGTGCCAGCAGCTTAGTCAGGTCTAACTATGGCTACACCTTC	TRBV11-2	-	-	TRBJ1-2
CASSRGVNTEQFF	TGCGCCAGCAGTCGGGGGGTAAACACTGAGCAGTTCTTC	TRBV5-1	-	TRBD2	TRBJ2-1
CASSLRGTGGWEKLFF	TGCGCCAGCAGCCTACGGGGGACAGGGGGTTGGGAAAAACTGTTTTTT	TRBV5-1	-	TRBD1	TRBJ1-4
CASSMRGDSYEQYF	TGTGCCAGTAGTATGCGGGGCGACTCCTACGAGCAGTACTTC	TRBV19	once	-	TRBJ2-7
CASSPGTGGYEQYF	TGCGCCAGCAGCCCGGGGACAGGGGGCTACGAGCAGTACTTC	TRBV4-3	-	TRBD1	TRBJ2-7
CASSEVGRGTGELFF	TGTGCCAGCAGTGAAGTCGGGAGGGGCACCGGGGAGCTGTTTTTT	TRBV2	-	TRBD2	TRBJ2-2
CASSLDPGQGGDTQYF	TGCGCCAGCAGCTTGGACCCGGGACAGGGGGGAGATACGCAGTATTTT	TRBV5-1	once	TRBD1	TRBJ2-3
CASSQSQGGLNYGYTF	TGTGCCAGCAGCCAATCCCAGGGGGGACTTAACTATGGCTACACCTTC	TRBV3-1/TRBV3-2	-	TRBD1	TRBJ1-2
CASRGTGLLYGYTF	TGCGCCAGCAGGGGGACAGGGCTGCTCTATGGCTACACCTTC	TRBV10-2	many	TRBD1	TRBJ1-2
CASRRSGQDNTGELFF	TGTGCCAGTAGGAGATCTGGACAGGACAACACCGGGGAGCTGTTTTTT	TRBV19	-	TRBD1	TRBJ2-2
CASSLGDFLNEQFF	TGCGCCAGCAGCTTGGGGGACTTTTTGAATGAGCAGTTCTTC	TRBV5-1	-	-	TRBJ2-1
CASSLRTSGVAYEQYF	TGCGCCAGCAGCCTCAGGACTAGCGGGGTGGCCTACGAGCAGTACTTC	TRBV4-1	-	TRBD2	TRBJ2-7
CASSLEQGHQPQHF	TGTGCCAGCAGCTTAGAGCAGGGGCATCAGCCCCAGCATTTT	TRBV7-2	once	-	TRBJ1-5
CASSLGQQSIEKLFF	TGTGCCAGCAGTTTAGGACAGCAGAGTATTGAAAAACTGTTTTTT	TRBV6-5	-	-	TRBJ1-4
CASSYEGAGTGGGTDTQYF	TGTGCCAGCAGCTACGAGGGTGCGGGGACAGGGGGGGGTACAGATACGCAGTATTTT	TRBV11-3	-	TRBD1	TRBJ2-3